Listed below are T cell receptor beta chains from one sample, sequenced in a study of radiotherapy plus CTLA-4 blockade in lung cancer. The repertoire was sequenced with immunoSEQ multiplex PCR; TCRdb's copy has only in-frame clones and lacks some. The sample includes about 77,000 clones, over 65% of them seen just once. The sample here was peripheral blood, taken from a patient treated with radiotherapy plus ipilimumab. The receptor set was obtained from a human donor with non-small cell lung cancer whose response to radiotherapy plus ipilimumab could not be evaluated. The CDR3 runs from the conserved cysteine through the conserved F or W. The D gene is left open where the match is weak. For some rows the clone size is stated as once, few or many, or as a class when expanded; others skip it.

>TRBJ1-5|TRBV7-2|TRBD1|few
TGTGCCAGCAGCGTAAGGACAGGGGATCAGCCCCAGCATTTT
CASSVRTGDQPQHF
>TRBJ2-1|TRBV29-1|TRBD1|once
TGCAGCGTTGTTGACAGGGGGTTTCAACCTCACAATGAGCAGTTCTTC
CSVVDRGFQPHNEQFF
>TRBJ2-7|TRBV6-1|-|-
TGTGCCAGCAGTGAAATTTCCACAACCTACGAGCAGTACTTC
CASSEISTTYEQYF
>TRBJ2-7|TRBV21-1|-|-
TGTGCCAGCAGCACTACCGGACAGGTTGCGTCCTACGAGCAGTACTTC
CASSTTGQVASYEQYF
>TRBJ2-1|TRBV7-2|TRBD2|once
TGTGCCAGCAGCTTAGCGACTAGCCCTGCTAATGAGCAGTTCTTC
CASSLATSPANEQFF
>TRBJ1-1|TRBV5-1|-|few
TGCGCCAGCAGCTCCCGAGGGGCCCAACAGGGGAACACTGAAGCTTTCTTT
CASSSRGAQQGNTEAFF
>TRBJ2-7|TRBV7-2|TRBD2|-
TGTGCCAGCAGCTTACAAGCGGGGGAGTACGAGCAGTACTTC
CASSLQAGEYEQYF
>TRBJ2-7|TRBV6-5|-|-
TGTGCCAGCAGTTACATAGACAGCTCCTACGAGCAGTACTTC
CASSYIDSSYEQYF
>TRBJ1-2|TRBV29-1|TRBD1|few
TGCAGCGCTAAGACAGGGCGGGATGGCTACACCTTC
CSAKTGRDGYTF
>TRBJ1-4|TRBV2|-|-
TGTGCCAGCAGCCGAACGGCCACAGGAGATGAAAAACTGTTTTTT
CASSRTATGDEKLFF
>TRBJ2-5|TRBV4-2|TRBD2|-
TGTGCCAGCAGCCCTAGCGGAAGCCAAGAGACCCAGTACTTC
CASSPSGSQETQYF
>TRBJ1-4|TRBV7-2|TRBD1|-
TGTGCCAGCAGCTCCGTCCAGCCGGGACAGGGTGGTGAAAAACTGTTTTTT
CASSSVQPGQGGEKLFF
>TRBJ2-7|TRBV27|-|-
TGTGCCAGCAGTTTAACAGGGTCCTACGAGCAGTACTTC
CASSLTGSYEQYF
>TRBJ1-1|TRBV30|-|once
TGTGCCTGGAGTCCGACAGGTCTGAACACTGAAGCTTTCTTT
CAWSPTGLNTEAFF
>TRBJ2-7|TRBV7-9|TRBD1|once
TGTGCCAGCAGCATCATTAACAGGGGTTTGAGCTACGAGCAGTACTTC
CASSIINRGLSYEQYF
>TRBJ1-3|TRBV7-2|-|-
TGTGCCAGCAGCCTCGGGTCGGGACTTTCTGGAAACACCATATATTTT
CASSLGSGLSGNTIYF
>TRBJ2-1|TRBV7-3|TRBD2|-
TGTGCCAGCAGCGCTTCACCGGGACTAGCATCCAATGAGCAGTTCTTC
CASSASPGLASNEQFF
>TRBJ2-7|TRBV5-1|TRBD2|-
TGCGCCAGCAGTCTTGGCCTAGCGGGATTAAACGAGCAGTACTTC
CASSLGLAGLNEQYF